These 19 T cell receptor beta chains came from one sample sequenced in a study of human T cells and chemical hapten exposure. Time point in this sample: healthy volunteer bleed at 6 weeks. It was unfractionated whole blood from which total RNA was extracted. In TCRdb, the RACE reads were re-called with MiXCR into one record per CDR3 protein. In the table there are fewer than 100,000 distinct CDR3 sequences, roughly 7.9% of which are singletons. Sequencing used whole blood. The receptors shown here come from a female donor in good health. Some clones in this sample may be carry-over from other donors' samples.

The gene calls are TRBV12-3 or TRBV12-4 and TRBJ1-5, with unresolved D. V was pared by 7 bases and J by 4 bases, with 23 bases between. The CDR3 runs to 17 residues. CDR3 region: CASTVRFSRWGNQPQHF. For the CDR3, the DNA is TGTGCCAGCACGGTCAGGTTCAGTCGGTGGGGTAATCAGCCCCAGCATTTT.

The sample holds a few counts of this clonotype. The V call is TRBV14, the J call TRBJ1-1; maybe TRBD1 (6 bases). The CDR3 has 13 amino acids. Germline V gene sequence: CDR1 SGHDN, CDR2 FVKESK. The V end lost 2 bases, the J end lost 3 bases, and 7 bases lay between the germline ends. The CDR3 spells CASSQQGYTEAFF. CDR3 bases: TGTGCCAGCAGCCAACAGGGGTACACTGAAGCTTTCTTT.

This clonotype was observed at least ten times. The rearrangement links TRBV12-3 or TRBV12-4 to TRBJ1-2; D is undetermined. V lost 6 bases and J lost 4, with 12 bases in between. The CDR3 runs to 13 residues. In DNA, the CDR3 is TGTGCCAGCAGCCTTGGCGGGTTCTATGGCTACACCTTC. Translation: CASSLGGFYGYTF.

This clonotype was observed at least ten times. The chain links TRBV6-6 to TRBJ1-1; weak D call: TRBD1 (5 bases). The V gene lost 5 bases and the J gene lost 7 bases, with 17 bases spanning the gap. The length of the CDR3 is 14 residues. Per germline, CDR1 MNHNY and CDR2 SVGAGI (reference sequence). As DNA, the CDR3 is TGTGCCAGCAGTGAACCGGGGGAGATCAATGAAGCTTTCTTT. It translates to CASSEPGEINEAFF.

This clonotype was recorded a few times. The chain employs TRBV5-4 and TRBJ2-5; 7 nucleotides align to TRBD1. The CDR3 extends over 14 amino acids. Germline V gene lookup returns CDR1 SGHNT and CDR2 YYREEE (reference sequence). The ends lost 2 bases at V and 1 base at J; junction bases unmatched: 2. CDR3 protein: CASSFGDSQETQYF. The CDR3 DNA is TGTGCCAGCAGCTTTGGGGACAGCCAAGAGACCCAGTACTTC.

This clonotype was counted between two and nine times. The V gene is TRBV6-1, the J gene TRBJ1-1; D gene uncertain. Per germline, CDR1 MNHNS and CDR2 SASEGT. The CDR3 runs to 13 residues. The V end was cut by 6 bases, the J end by 0 bases, with 8 bases between. This CDR3 reads CASREMLNTEAFF. As DNA, the CDR3 is TGTGCCAGCAGGGAGATGTTGAACACTGAAGCTTTCTTT.

The chain joins TRBV6-5 to TRBJ1-4; no reliable D call. The germline CDR1 and CDR2 sequences are MNHEY and SVGAGI. V was clipped by 1 base and J by 0 bases, with 18 bases between them. The CDR3 is 19 amino acids. The CDR3: CASSYYPHSTTATNEKLFF. CDR3 nucleotide sequence: TGTGCCAGCAGTTACTATCCGCACAGCACGACTGCAACTAATGAAAAACTGTTTTTT.

The gene calls are TRBV5-1 and TRBJ2-3; D unclear. The CDR3 extends over 13 amino acids. Germline CDR1 reads SGHRS; CDR2 reads YFSETQ. V was trimmed by 4 bases and J by 7 bases, leaving 13 bases between them. The CDR3 coding sequence is TGCGCCAGCAGCCCTGCGATGGGATATACGCAGTATTTT. Its translation is CASSPAMGYTQYF.

This clonotype has at least ten counts. This chain links TRBV5-5 with TRBJ2-7; D is unclear. The CDR3 is 16 residues long. Between the trimmed V and J ends, which lost 2 bases and 2 bases, there was a span of 17 bases. The germline V gene encodes CDR1 SGHKS and CDR2 YYEKEE (reference sequence). The CDR3 coding sequence is TGTGCCAGCAGCTTCATCCGGCCGAGACGGACCTACGAGCAGTACTTC. Translating gives CASSFIRPRRTYEQYF.

This clonotype came up many times. The chain employs TRBV7-6 and TRBJ2-7; TRBD1 aligns across 11 bases. Germline lookup yields CDR1 SGHVS and CDR2 FNYEAQ. V dropped 2 bases and J dropped 7; count of bases not matched to a gene: 7. The CDR3 has 15 residues. The CDR3 DNA is TGTGCCAGCAGCTTAACCCGGGACAGGGGGGGAGAGCAGTACTTC. Translating gives CASSLTRDRGGEQYF.

This clonotype was counted at least ten times. The V and J genes are TRBV27 and TRBJ1-2, with D possibly matching TRBD1 (5 bases). The germline gives CDR1 MNHEY, CDR2 SMNVEV (reference sequence). The ends were cut back, 7 bases at V and 4 bases at J, with 16 bases in the middle. This CDR3 has 14 amino acids. The CDR3 sequence: CASTSRATTYGYTF. The DNA of the CDR3 is TGTGCCAGCACGTCCAGGGCCACCACCTATGGCTACACCTTC.

This clonotype has just a few counts. The V gene is TRBV6-5, the J gene TRBJ1-2, with TRBD1 as a possible D gene (6 bases). The CDR3 sequence is 15 residues long. The germline V and J ends were trimmed by 6 bases and 0 bases, with 14 bases remaining between them. The germline gives CDR1 MNHEY, CDR2 SVGAGI. The CDR3 DNA reads as TGTGCCAGCAGCGACTGGGACAAAGCTAACTATGGCTACACCTTC. Its protein product is CASSDWDKANYGYTF.

This clonotype was observed at least ten times. The chain is built from TRBV7-2 and TRBJ1-1; 7 nucleotides match TRBD1. Trimming removed 5 bases from V and 1 base from J; junction bases left unmatched: 4. CDR1 is SGHTA and CDR2 is FQGNSA in the germline V gene. The CDR3 runs to 14 residues. This CDR3 is CASSKWTGNTEAFF. The CDR3 DNA reads as TGTGCCAGCAGCAAATGGACAGGGAACACTGAAGCTTTCTTT.

V usage is TRBV7-9 and J usage is TRBJ1-5; D is ambiguous. This CDR3 comprises 15 residues. V dropped 0 bases and J dropped 2 bases, with 8 bases sitting between them. The germline V gene encodes CDR1 SEHNR and CDR2 FQNEAQ (reference sequence). The CDR3 sequence: CASSLAGVGNQPQHF. Written as DNA, the CDR3 is TGTGCCAGCAGCTTAGCAGGAGTAGGCAATCAGCCCCAGCATTTT.

There are a few counts of this clonotype. This chain connects TRBV28 to TRBJ2-7; 7 nucleotides align to TRBD1. Trimming took 6 bases from V and 2 from J; bases not matched to a gene: 7. Germline loops: CDR1 MDHEN, CDR2 SYDVKM. The CDR3 extends over 14 amino acids. The CDR3 DNA sequence: TGTGCCAGCAGCAGAGGACAGGCTACCTACGAGCAGTACTTC. The encoded protein is CASSRGQATYEQYF.

This clonotype came up many times. V usage is TRBV4-3 and J usage is TRBJ2-7; the D is unclear. Germline CDR1 reads LGHNA; CDR2 reads YSLEER. Trimming shortened V by 4 bases and J by 6 bases, and 22 bases separated the two germline ends. The CDR3 totals 16 residues. CDR3 nucleotide sequence: TGCGCCAGCAGCCGGCAGTTTCCGTCGTTGGTTGGCGAGCAGTACTTC. Its protein product is CASSRQFPSLVGEQYF.

The table lists this clonotype with a few counts. The rearrangement links TRBV20-1 to TRBJ1-1; no definite D call. V was cut by 5 bases and J by 3 bases, with 13 bases left in between. The CDR3 totals 13 residues. CDR1 is DFQATT, CDR2 SNEGSKA, per germline (reference sequence). The CDR3 loop is CSAGRFGDTEAFF. The CDR3 nucleotides read TGCAGTGCTGGCCGGTTTGGGGACACTGAAGCTTTCTTT.

About this clonotype itself: Just one base apart from a much larger clone, this may be a read error. The gene calls are TRBV19 and TRBJ2-7; D is perhaps TRBD2 (7 bases). Germline lookup yields CDR1 LNHDA and CDR2 SQIVND (reference sequence). CDR3 length: 15 amino acids. CDR3 in DNA: TGCGCCAGCCGGGGGGCTCCGGGGGCGGCCGACGAGCAGTACTTC. It translates to CASRGAPGAADEQYF.

This clonotype was seen many times. This chain joins TRBV7-8 and TRBJ2-7, with TRBD2 identical over 16 bases. This CDR3 has 17 residues. Per germline, CDR1 SGHVS and CDR2 FQNEAQ. J gave up 4 bases and V 3 bases, and 6 bases lay outside the gene matches. The CDR3 is CASSLTGLAGGYYEQYF. Written as DNA, the CDR3 is TGTGCCAGCAGCTTGACGGGACTAGCGGGGGGGTATTACGAGCAGTACTTC.